The 21 T cell receptor beta chains below all came from one sample that was sequenced in a study of shared clonotypes between healthy human individuals. Naive CD8 cells comprised CD45RO-negative, CCR7-positively selected cells, excluding terminally differentiated effector memory CD45RA+ cells. Using immunoSEQ multiplex PCR, the repertoire was profiled, and TCRdb retains in-frame clones only, with some absent. The table includes millions of clones, about 93% detected once. The source material was naive CD8+ T cells from PBMCs. The receptors here all came from a man younger than 35 in good health. Some clones in this sample may be carry-over from other donors' samples.

CDR3 in DNA: TGTGCCAGTAGTATATCGGGGACAGGGGGGCCCTACGAGCAGTACTTC. Translated, it gives CASSISGTGGPYEQYF. The rearrangement links TRBV19 to TRBJ2-7; 11 bases match TRBD1. V trimming: 2 bases; J trimming: 2 bases; junction bases outside the gene matches: 5. The CDR3 runs to 16 residues. Germline lookup yields CDR1 LNHDA and CDR2 SQIVND (reference sequence).

V usage is TRBV7-8 and J usage is TRBJ2-1; a possible D gene is TRBD2 (5 bases). From germline, CDR1 is SGHVS and CDR2 FQNEAQ. The germline V and J ends were trimmed by 1 base and 9 bases, with 13 bases remaining between them. This CDR3 comprises 14 residues. The CDR3 nucleotides read TGTGCCAGCAGCTTAGAAGTGGGAGTTCTTGAGCAGTTCTTC. Encoded protein: CASSLEVGVLEQFF. The whole variable domain, filled in from reference TRBV7-8 and TRBJ2-1, reads GAGVSQSPRYKVAKRGQDVALRCDPISGHVSLFWYQQALGQGPEFLTYFQNEAQLDKSGLPSDRFFAERPEGSVSTLKIQRTQQEDSAVYLCASSLEVGVLEQFFGPGTRLTVL.

This chain connects TRBV7-9 to TRBJ1-3, with a possible D match to TRBD1 (5 bases). V lost 5 bases, J lost 3 bases, and 11 bases lay in between. This CDR3 is 14 amino acids long. In germline, CDR1 is SEHNR, CDR2 FQNEAQ (reference sequence). This CDR3 is CASSPGGGGNTIYF. For the CDR3, the DNA is TGTGCCAGCAGCCCGGGGGGTGGTGGAAACACCATATATTTT.

The chain has TRBV7-6 and TRBJ2-2, with TRBD1 matching over 7 bases. The V and J ends lost 4 bases and 5 bases, in that order; junction bases with no gene match: 7. CDR1 SGHVS and CDR2 FNYEAQ come from the germline V gene. This CDR3 has 15 amino acids. The CDR3 DNA sequence: TGTGCCAGCAGCTCCCGACAGGGAAGGACCGGGGAGCTGTTTTTT. This sequence encodes CASSSRQGRTGELFF.

The table lists this clone with a count of one. The chain carries TRBV27 and TRBJ2-1; 11 bases line up with TRBD1. The length of the CDR3 is 14 residues. V trimming: 8 bases; J trimming: 4 bases; junction bases outside the gene matches: 4. CDR1 is MNHEY, CDR2 SMNVEV, per germline (reference sequence). CDR3 bases: TGTGCCAGCGAGGACAGGGGGCGGTACAATGAGCAGTTCTTC. Its protein product is CASEDRGRYNEQFF.

The chain uses TRBV13 and TRBJ2-2; D may be TRBD2 (5 bases). CDR3 size: 12 residues. V was trimmed by 4 bases and J by 7 bases, leaving 7 bases between them. Germline V CDR1 and CDR2: PRHDT, FYEKMQ (reference sequence). CDR3 region: CASSWSGGELFF. The DNA of the CDR3 is TGTGCCAGCAGCTGGAGCGGCGGGGAGCTGTTTTTT.

The chain employs TRBV28 and TRBJ1-2; D is ambiguous. Germline V lookup: CDR1 MDHEN, CDR2 SYDVKM. V was cut by 6 bases and J by 8 bases, with 16 bases left in between. The CDR3 is 13 residues long. The CDR3 region has the DNA TGTGCCAGCAGCCCCGGTTACACGGGGGGCTACACCTTC. This sequence encodes CASSPGYTGGYTF.

This chain links TRBV19 with TRBJ2-3; D is unresolved. Germline CDR1 LNHDA, CDR2 SQIVND (reference sequence). This CDR3 is 13 amino acids long. V was pared by 3 bases and J by 4 bases, with 8 bases between. The CDR3 coding sequence is TGTGCCAGTAGTATCCAATTCTCAGATACGCAGTATTTT. Encoded protein: CASSIQFSDTQYF.

The chain combines TRBV18 with TRBJ2-1; 8 bases fit TRBD2. Germline V gene sequence: CDR1 KGHSH, CDR2 LQKENI. V shed 4 bases, J shed 1 base, and the junction held 12 bases outside the gene matches. CDR3 length equals 18 residues. DNA of the CDR3: TGTGCCAGCTCACTGGTAAGATTAGCGGGATCTTCCTACAATGAGCAGTTCTTC. Translated, it gives CASSLVRLAGSSYNEQFF.

The gene calls are TRBV9 and TRBJ2-1; TRBD2 might be the D (6 bases). Trimming took 6 bases from V and 1 from J, leaving 17 bases between them. Germline CDR1 is SGDLS and CDR2 is YYNGEE. This CDR3 has 16 amino acids. The CDR3 nucleotides read TGTGCCAGCACCGCCGCCGCTGCGGGGTCCTACAATGAGCAGTTCTTC. It is translated as CASTAAAAGSYNEQFF. Full variable domain (outside the CDR3, taken from reference TRBV9 and TRBJ2-1): DSGVTQTPKHLITATGQRVTLRCSPRSGDLSVYWYQQSLDQGLQFLIQYYNGEERAKGNILERFSAQQFPDLHSELNLSSLELGDSALYFCASTAAAAGSYNEQFFGPGTRLTVL.

V usage is TRBV28 and J usage is TRBJ2-7, with D possibly matching TRBD2 (5 bases). This CDR3 spans 14 amino acids. V was cut by 5 bases and J by 5 bases, with 16 bases left in between. Germline CDR1 is MDHEN and CDR2 is SYDVKM. The CDR3 loop is CASSLWTEVHEQYF. As DNA, the CDR3 is TGTGCCAGCAGTCTGTGGACTGAGGTCCACGAGCAGTACTTC.

The chain uses TRBV11-2 and TRBJ2-7; D ambiguous. The CDR3 sequence is 14 residues long. CDR1 and CDR2 from the germline V gene are SGHAT and FQNNGV. Trimming took off 0 bases at V and 7 bases at J, with 13 bases between the two ends. This CDR3 is CASSLDYAEREQYF. In DNA form, the CDR3 reads TGTGCCAGCAGCTTAGACTATGCAGAGAGGGAGCAGTACTTC.

The gene calls are TRBV27 and TRBJ2-1; D not certain. The germline V and J ends were trimmed by 4 bases and 2 bases, with 15 bases remaining between them. CDR3 length: 16 amino acids. The germline V gene has CDR1 MNHEY and CDR2 SMNVEV (reference sequence). The CDR3 sequence: CASSSRLVNTYNEQFF. In DNA form, the CDR3 reads TGTGCCAGCAGTTCCCGGTTGGTTAACACCTACAATGAGCAGTTCTTC.

This chain uses TRBV27 with TRBJ2-3; 9 nucleotides line up with TRBD1. Germline V gene lookup returns CDR1 MNHEY and CDR2 SMNVEV (reference sequence). This CDR3 has 16 amino acids. The ends lost 5 bases at V and 4 bases at J; junction bases unmatched: 10. CDR3 in amino acids: CASSTRDRASADTQYF. The CDR3 coding sequence is TGTGCCAGCAGTACCCGGGACAGGGCAAGCGCAGATACGCAGTATTTT.

The genes are TRBV19 and TRBJ2-7; D may be TRBD1 (5 bases). Trimming took off 7 bases at V and 0 bases at J, with 16 bases between the two ends. CDR1 is LNHDA and CDR2 is SQIVND in the germline V gene (reference sequence). The length of the CDR3 is 15 residues. The DNA of the CDR3 is TGTGCCAGTACCACAGGTAGAGACGCCTCCTACGAGCAGTACTTC. Translated, it gives CASTTGRDASYEQYF.

J is TRBJ2-3 and V is TRBV7-9; D not certain. Per the germline V gene, CDR1 is SEHNR and CDR2 is FQNEAQ (reference sequence). V was pared by 4 bases and J by 4 bases, with 9 bases between. The CDR3 extends over 13 amino acids. The CDR3 here is CASSSSLADTQYF. The DNA of the CDR3 is TGTGCCAGCAGCTCCTCCCTCGCAGATACGCAGTATTTT.

The chain links TRBV4-3 to TRBJ1-5; 7 bases line up with TRBD1. The CDR3 has 15 residues. CDR1 is LGHNA, CDR2 YSLEER, per germline. V shed 1 base and J 7 bases; nucleotides not matched to a gene: 7. CDR3 coding DNA: TGCGCCAGCAGCCAAGGGCTCGACAGGGCCCAGCCCCAGCATTTT. Amino acids: CASSQGLDRAQPQHF.

The chain uses TRBV2 and TRBJ2-7; the D gene is possibly TRBD1 (6 bases). Trimming cost V 6 bases and J 3 bases, with 12 bases left between them. This CDR3 has 13 amino acids. Germline CDR1 and CDR2: SNHLY and FYNNEI. CDR3 bases: TGTGCCAGCAGGACAGGCCACTTCTACGAGCAGTACTTC. Its protein product is CASRTGHFYEQYF. Supplemented by reference TRBV2 and TRBJ2-7, the full variable domain reads EPEVTQTPSHQVTQMGQEVILRCVPISNHLYFYWYRQILGQKVEFLVSFYNNEISEKSEIFDDQFSVERPDGSNFTLKIRSTKLEDSAMYFCASRTGHFYEQYFGPGTRLTVT.

The gene calls are TRBV9 and TRBJ2-5; D is possibly TRBD2 (6 bases). Trimming left V 7 bases short and J 2 bases short, with 6 bases between. CDR3 size: 11 residues. The germline V gene has CDR1 SGDLS and CDR2 YYNGEE. CDR3 region: CASGTQETQYF. The DNA of the CDR3 is TGTGCCAGCGGGACTCAAGAGACCCAGTACTTC.

The chain is built from TRBV7-8 and TRBJ2-1, with 13 bases aligning to TRBD2. In germline, CDR1 is SGHVS, CDR2 FQNEAQ. The CDR3 consists of 16 residues. J gave up 13 bases and V 1 base, and 10 bases lay outside the gene matches. CDR3 in amino acids: CASSLGVTSGREVQFF. CDR3 DNA: TGTGCCAGCAGCTTAGGGGTCACTAGCGGGAGGGAAGTACAGTTCTTC.

This chain joins TRBV4-3 and TRBJ1-4; unclear D gene. V lost 0 bases and J lost 0, with 5 bases in between. CDR3 length: 15 amino acids. Germline lookup yields CDR1 LGHNA and CDR2 YSLEER. CDR3 bases: TGCGCCAGCAGCCAAGACACCTCAACTAATGAAAAACTGTTTTTT. Amino acid sequence: CASSQDTSTNEKLFF.